This is a list of T cell receptor beta chains from one sample in a study of T cells after yellow fever vaccination. One entry per CDR3 protein, called by TCRdb with MiXCR from the 5' RACE reads. The top ten clones hold around 16% of a sample with approximately 510,000 distinct CDR3 sequences, around a fifth of them seen once. This specimen consisted of PBMCs, obtained around 3 weeks after the first yellow fever vaccination. Receptors were obtained from a man between 18 and 35 years old who received the YFV17D yellow fever vaccine. Each CDR3 is given with its conserved first and last residue. D genes are given only for firm matches. The size of a clone is reported for some rows only, either as once, few or many, or as a class for expanded clones.

cdr3_length: 17; j_call: TRBJ2-1; clone_size: NA; v_call: TRBV7-9; d_call: TRBD1; cdr3_aa: CASRGNRGVSSYNEQFF; cdr3_nt: TGTGCCAGCAGGGGGAACAGGGGGGTCAGCTCCTACAATGAGCAGTTCTTC
cdr3_length: 16; j_call: TRBJ2-7; clone_size: NA; v_call: TRBV5-1; d_call: NA; cdr3_aa: CASSFGLADTLYEQYF; cdr3_nt: TGCGCCAGCAGCTTCGGTCTTGCGGACACCCTCTACGAGCAGTACTTC
cdr3_length: 17; j_call: TRBJ1-5; clone_size: few; v_call: TRBV13; d_call: TRBD1; cdr3_aa: CASSIRRTGGGNQPQHF; cdr3_nt: TGTGCCAGCAGCATACGGAGGACAGGGGGAGGCAATCAGCCCCAGCATTTT
cdr3_length: 14; j_call: TRBJ1-2; clone_size: NA; v_call: TRBV6-2/TRBV6-3; d_call: NA; cdr3_aa: CASSYPLGGTGYTF; cdr3_nt: TGTGCCAGCAGTTACCCACTTGGGGGTACCGGCTACACCTTC
cdr3_length: 15; j_call: TRBJ2-3; clone_size: NA; v_call: TRBV7-2; d_call: NA; cdr3_aa: CASNHVGWSTDTQYF; cdr3_nt: TGTGCCAGCAATCATGTCGGGTGGAGCACAGATACGCAGTATTTT
cdr3_length: 16; j_call: TRBJ1-1; clone_size: NA; v_call: TRBV6-1; d_call: NA; cdr3_aa: CASSVWGVVSNTEAFF; cdr3_nt: TGTGCCAGCAGTGTTTGGGGGGTCGTGTCGAACACTGAAGCTTTCTTT
cdr3_length: 13; j_call: TRBJ2-2; clone_size: few; v_call: TRBV12-3/TRBV12-4; d_call: NA; cdr3_aa: CASRRGNTGELFF; cdr3_nt: TGTGCCAGCCGCCGGGGTAACACCGGGGAGCTGTTTTTT
cdr3_length: 17; j_call: TRBJ2-3; clone_size: few; v_call: TRBV7-6; d_call: NA; cdr3_aa: CASSTPLTGKATDTQYF; cdr3_nt: TGTGCCAGCAGCACCCCCCTAACGGGGAAGGCCACAGATACGCAGTATTTT
cdr3_length: 20; j_call: TRBJ2-7; clone_size: NA; v_call: TRBV6-2/TRBV6-3; d_call: TRBD1; cdr3_aa: CASSYSSAAGGYQSSYEQYF; cdr3_nt: TGTGCCAGCAGTTACTCGAGTGCGGCAGGGGGATACCAGTCGTCCTACGAGCAGTACTTC
cdr3_length: 18; j_call: TRBJ2-1; clone_size: few; v_call: TRBV11-2; d_call: TRBD2; cdr3_aa: CASSPEAPTSGGRGEQFF; cdr3_nt: TGTGCCAGCAGCCCAGAAGCCCCGACTAGCGGGGGGAGGGGTGAGCAGTTCTTC
cdr3_length: 13; j_call: TRBJ2-2; clone_size: NA; v_call: TRBV11-2; d_call: NA; cdr3_aa: CASKDWKTGELFF; cdr3_nt: TGTGCCAGCAAAGACTGGAAAACCGGGGAGCTGTTTTTT
cdr3_length: 13; j_call: TRBJ2-3; clone_size: NA; v_call: TRBV7-4; d_call: NA; cdr3_aa: CASSLVFVPPGYF; cdr3_nt: TGTGCCAGCAGCTTAGTATTTGTGCCTCCGGGATATTTT
cdr3_length: 14; j_call: TRBJ2-1; clone_size: few; v_call: TRBV6-5; d_call: TRBD2; cdr3_aa: CASSYLAGGLEQFF; cdr3_nt: TGTGCCAGCAGTTACTTAGCGGGGGGCCTTGAGCAGTTCTTC
cdr3_length: 17; j_call: TRBJ2-5; clone_size: few; v_call: TRBV11-2; d_call: NA; cdr3_aa: CASSLGLESTNQETQYF; cdr3_nt: TGTGCCAGCAGCTTAGGTCTTGAGTCTACAAATCAAGAGACCCAGTACTTC
cdr3_length: 15; j_call: TRBJ2-2; clone_size: NA; v_call: TRBV4-2; d_call: TRBD2; cdr3_aa: CASGDRDYSTGELFF; cdr3_nt: TGTGCCAGCGGAGACCGGGACTACTCCACCGGGGAGCTGTTTTTT
cdr3_length: 19; j_call: TRBJ2-2; clone_size: few; v_call: TRBV20-1; d_call: TRBD2; cdr3_aa: CSAPRTSGGHTANTGELFF; cdr3_nt: TGCAGTGCTCCCCGGACTAGCGGGGGGCACACTGCGAACACCGGGGAGCTGTTTTTT
cdr3_length: 14; j_call: TRBJ2-2; clone_size: NA; v_call: TRBV4-2; d_call: NA; cdr3_aa: CASSQDGAVGELFF; cdr3_nt: TGTGCCAGCAGCCAAGACGGGGCGGTCGGGGAGCTGTTTTTT
cdr3_length: 15; j_call: TRBJ2-3; clone_size: many; v_call: TRBV12-3/TRBV12-4; d_call: NA; cdr3_aa: CASSLLTGGGDTQYF; cdr3_nt: TGTGCCAGCAGTTTACTGACCGGGGGCGGCGATACGCAGTATTTT
cdr3_length: 13; j_call: TRBJ2-1; clone_size: many; v_call: TRBV4-2; d_call: TRBD2; cdr3_aa: CASSTAGGREQFF; cdr3_nt: TGTGCCAGCAGCACAGCGGGGGGGCGAGAGCAGTTCTTC
cdr3_length: 13; j_call: TRBJ2-2; clone_size: NA; v_call: TRBV24-1; d_call: NA; cdr3_aa: CATTSGATGELFF; cdr3_nt: TGTGCCACCACCTCAGGAGCCACCGGGGAGCTGTTTTTT
cdr3_length: 15; j_call: TRBJ2-3; clone_size: NA; v_call: TRBV29-1; d_call: NA; cdr3_aa: CSVETGASFADTQYF; cdr3_nt: TGCAGCGTTGAAACCGGGGCTAGCTTTGCAGATACGCAGTATTTT
cdr3_length: 16; j_call: TRBJ2-5; clone_size: few; v_call: TRBV9; d_call: TRBD1; cdr3_aa: CASSSEDRALGETQYF; cdr3_nt: TGTGCCAGCAGCTCGGAGGACAGGGCCCTAGGGGAGACCCAGTACTTC
cdr3_length: 18; j_call: TRBJ1-6; clone_size: NA; v_call: TRBV20-1; d_call: TRBD1; cdr3_aa: CSALTRTGTRSYNSPLHF; cdr3_nt: TGCAGTGCCCTGACCCGGACAGGGACAAGGTCCTATAATTCACCCCTCCACTTT
cdr3_length: 16; j_call: TRBJ1-2; clone_size: many; v_call: TRBV28; d_call: NA; cdr3_aa: CASLGRAATANYGYTF; cdr3_nt: TGTGCCAGCCTCGGACGAGCAGCCACTGCTAACTATGGCTACACCTTC
cdr3_length: 14; j_call: TRBJ1-5; clone_size: few; v_call: TRBV7-9; d_call: NA; cdr3_aa: CASSLAGRYQPQHF; cdr3_nt: TGTGCCAGCAGCTTAGCTGGCAGATATCAGCCCCAGCATTTT
cdr3_length: 15; j_call: TRBJ1-2; clone_size: NA; v_call: TRBV5-1; d_call: NA; cdr3_aa: CASSKAGTRVAGYTF; cdr3_nt: TGCGCCAGCAGCAAAGCCGGGACACGGGTTGCGGGCTACACCTTC
cdr3_length: 12; j_call: TRBJ2-3; clone_size: NA; v_call: TRBV19; d_call: NA; cdr3_aa: CASESSDYTQYF; cdr3_nt: TGTGCCAGTGAGTCGTCGGATTATACGCAGTATTTT
cdr3_length: 13; j_call: TRBJ1-3; clone_size: NA; v_call: TRBV5-1; d_call: TRBD1; cdr3_aa: CASSWDSPSTIYF; cdr3_nt: TGCGCCAGCAGCTGGGACAGTCCCAGCACCATATATTTT
cdr3_length: 13; j_call: TRBJ1-2; clone_size: many; v_call: TRBV12-3/TRBV12-4; d_call: NA; cdr3_aa: CASSPPALEGYTF; cdr3_nt: TGTGCCAGCAGTCCCCCGGCGCTCGAAGGCTACACCTTC
cdr3_length: 14; j_call: TRBJ1-6; clone_size: NA; v_call: TRBV6-5; d_call: NA; cdr3_aa: CASSPASYNSPLHF; cdr3_nt: TGTGCCAGCAGCCCCGCCTCCTATAATTCACCCCTCCACTTT
cdr3_length: 15; j_call: TRBJ2-1; clone_size: many; v_call: TRBV4-3; d_call: TRBD1; cdr3_aa: CASSQDRQGANEQFF; cdr3_nt: TGCGCCAGCAGCCAAGATCGGCAGGGGGCAAATGAGCAGTTCTTC
cdr3_length: 13; j_call: TRBJ2-5; clone_size: NA; v_call: TRBV29-1; d_call: NA; cdr3_aa: CSVVGLFGETQYF; cdr3_nt: TGCAGCGTTGTAGGACTGTTCGGAGAGACCCAGTACTTC
cdr3_length: 15; j_call: TRBJ1-2; clone_size: NA; v_call: TRBV14; d_call: NA; cdr3_aa: CASSQVGGASYGYTF; cdr3_nt: TGTGCCAGCAGCCAAGTAGGGGGGGCAAGCTATGGCTACACCTTC
cdr3_length: 18; j_call: TRBJ1-2; clone_size: NA; v_call: TRBV28; d_call: TRBD1; cdr3_aa: CASSLYSWTGGSDYGYTF; cdr3_nt: TGTGCCAGCAGTTTATATTCGTGGACAGGGGGCTCGGACTATGGCTACACCTTC
cdr3_length: 16; j_call: TRBJ1-3; clone_size: NA; v_call: TRBV4-2; d_call: NA; cdr3_aa: CASSQDPGAPGNTIYF; cdr3_nt: TGTGCCAGCAGCCAAGATCCCGGGGCGCCCGGAAACACCATATATTTT
cdr3_length: 13; j_call: TRBJ2-7; clone_size: NA; v_call: TRBV25-1; d_call: NA; cdr3_aa: CASSGTESYEQYF; cdr3_nt: TGTGCCAGCAGTGGTACGGAATCCTACGAGCAGTACTTC
cdr3_length: 16; j_call: TRBJ2-3; clone_size: few; v_call: TRBV19; d_call: TRBD2; cdr3_aa: CASSNGLAESTDTQYF; cdr3_nt: TGTGCCAGTAGTAACGGACTAGCGGAAAGCACAGATACGCAGTATTTT
cdr3_length: 18; j_call: TRBJ2-1; clone_size: NA; v_call: TRBV5-1; d_call: TRBD2; cdr3_aa: CASSLVASGGEPYNEQFF; cdr3_nt: TGCGCCAGCAGCTTGGTTGCTAGCGGGGGGGAACCCTACAATGAGCAGTTCTTC
cdr3_length: 16; j_call: TRBJ1-4; clone_size: NA; v_call: TRBV10-3; d_call: TRBD1; cdr3_aa: CAISESTGEANEKLFF; cdr3_nt: TGTGCCATCAGTGAGTCGACAGGGGAGGCTAATGAAAAACTGTTTTTT
cdr3_length: 17; j_call: TRBJ2-2; clone_size: NA; v_call: TRBV3-1; d_call: NA; cdr3_aa: CASSQDPRVANTGELFF; cdr3_nt: TGTGCCAGCAGCCAAGACCCACGTGTCGCGAACACCGGGGAGCTGTTTTTT
cdr3_length: 14; j_call: TRBJ2-6; clone_size: few; v_call: TRBV19; d_call: NA; cdr3_aa: CASSIRAGANVLTF; cdr3_nt: TGTGCCAGTAGTATCAGGGCTGGGGCCAACGTCCTGACTTTC
cdr3_length: 14; j_call: TRBJ1-6; clone_size: NA; v_call: TRBV4-3; d_call: NA; cdr3_aa: CASSQQFYNSPLHF; cdr3_nt: TGCGCCAGCAGCCAACAGTTCTATAATTCACCCCTCCACTTT
cdr3_length: 11; j_call: TRBJ1-1; clone_size: once; v_call: TRBV20-1; d_call: NA; cdr3_aa: CSARHGTEAFF; cdr3_nt: TGCAGTGCTAGACATGGGACTGAAGCTTTCTTT
cdr3_length: 13; j_call: TRBJ2-5; clone_size: few; v_call: TRBV29-1; d_call: NA; cdr3_aa: CSLLTDPSETQYF; cdr3_nt: TGCAGCTTGTTGACTGATCCCTCAGAGACCCAGTACTTC
cdr3_length: 15; j_call: TRBJ2-2; clone_size: NA; v_call: TRBV11-2; d_call: NA; cdr3_aa: CASSWTNANTGELFF; cdr3_nt: TGTGCCAGCAGCTGGACTAACGCGAACACCGGGGAGCTGTTTTTT
cdr3_length: 17; j_call: TRBJ2-3; clone_size: few; v_call: TRBV5-1; d_call: NA; cdr3_aa: CASSLQPPAASTDTQYF; cdr3_nt: TGCGCCAGCAGCTTGCAACCGCCAGCGGCTAGCACAGATACGCAGTATTTT
cdr3_length: 16; j_call: TRBJ1-2; clone_size: NA; v_call: TRBV12-3/TRBV12-4; d_call: TRBD1; cdr3_aa: CASSPRPGQDDPGYTF; cdr3_nt: TGTGCCAGCAGTCCGCGACCGGGACAGGACGATCCTGGCTACACCTTC
cdr3_length: 14; j_call: TRBJ2-7; clone_size: few; v_call: TRBV12-3/TRBV12-4; d_call: NA; cdr3_aa: CASSLAGGSDEQYF; cdr3_nt: TGTGCCAGCAGTTTAGCGGGGGGATCAGACGAGCAGTACTTC
cdr3_length: 13; j_call: TRBJ2-7; clone_size: NA; v_call: TRBV11-2; d_call: NA; cdr3_aa: CASSLDGPDEQYF; cdr3_nt: TGTGCCAGCAGTCTCGATGGGCCGGACGAGCAGTACTTC
cdr3_length: 14; j_call: TRBJ2-5; clone_size: NA; v_call: TRBV20-1; d_call: NA; cdr3_aa: CSAPRVGLQETQYF; cdr3_nt: TGCAGTGCTCCGCGGGTGGGTCTCCAAGAGACCCAGTACTTC
cdr3_length: 14; j_call: TRBJ1-2; clone_size: NA; v_call: TRBV28; d_call: NA; cdr3_aa: CASSLWGRNYGYTF; cdr3_nt: TGTGCCAGCAGTTTATGGGGCCGAAACTATGGCTACACCTTC
cdr3_length: 16; j_call: TRBJ2-3; clone_size: few; v_call: TRBV6-1; d_call: TRBD2; cdr3_aa: CASSRTSGGLGDTQYF; cdr3_nt: TGTGCCAGCAGTCGCACTAGCGGGGGGCTAGGAGATACGCAGTATTTT
cdr3_length: 15; j_call: TRBJ2-1; clone_size: few; v_call: TRBV6-1; d_call: TRBD1; cdr3_aa: CASSRTGGTPNEQFF; cdr3_nt: TGTGCCAGCAGCCGGACAGGGGGCACTCCCAATGAGCAGTTCTTC
cdr3_length: 16; j_call: TRBJ2-3; clone_size: NA; v_call: TRBV9; d_call: NA; cdr3_aa: CASSNNRDGYTDTQYF; cdr3_nt: TGTGCCAGCAGCAACAACCGGGACGGTTACACAGATACGCAGTATTTT
cdr3_length: 16; j_call: TRBJ2-2; clone_size: NA; v_call: TRBV20-1; d_call: TRBD1; cdr3_aa: CCAQSRDRDPSGELFF; cdr3_nt: TGCTGCGCTCAAAGCCGGGACAGGGACCCCTCCGGGGAGCTGTTTTTT
cdr3_length: 12; j_call: TRBJ1-4; clone_size: few; v_call: TRBV3-1; d_call: NA; cdr3_aa: CASSLRREKLFF; cdr3_nt: TGTGCCAGCAGCCTCCGCAGGGAAAAACTGTTTTTT
cdr3_length: 17; j_call: TRBJ1-1; clone_size: NA; v_call: TRBV4-3; d_call: TRBD1; cdr3_aa: CASSQDHRQGVNTEAFF; cdr3_nt: TGCGCCAGCAGCCAGGACCATCGACAGGGGGTGAACACTGAAGCTTTCTTT
cdr3_length: 16; j_call: TRBJ1-6; clone_size: once; v_call: TRBV5-1; d_call: TRBD1; cdr3_aa: CASSWQLRDSNSPLHF; cdr3_nt: TGCGCCAGCAGCTGGCAACTCCGGGACAGTAATTCACCCCTCCACTTT